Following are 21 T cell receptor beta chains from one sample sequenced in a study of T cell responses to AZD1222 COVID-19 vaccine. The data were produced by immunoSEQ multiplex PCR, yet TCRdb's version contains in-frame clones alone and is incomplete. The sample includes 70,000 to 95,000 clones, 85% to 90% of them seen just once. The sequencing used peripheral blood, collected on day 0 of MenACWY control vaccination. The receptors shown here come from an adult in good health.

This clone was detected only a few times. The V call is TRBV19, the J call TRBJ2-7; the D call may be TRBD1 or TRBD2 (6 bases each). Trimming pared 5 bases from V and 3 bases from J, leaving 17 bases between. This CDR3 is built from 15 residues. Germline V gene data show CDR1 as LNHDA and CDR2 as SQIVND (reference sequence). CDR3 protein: CASSAQKGEDYEQYF. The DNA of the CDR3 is TGTGCCAGTAGTGCCCAGAAGGGGGAGGACTACGAGCAGTACTTC. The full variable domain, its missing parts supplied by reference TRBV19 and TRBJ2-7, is DGGITQSPKYLFRKEGQNVTLSCEQNLNHDAMYWYRQDPGQGLRLIYYSQIVNDFQKGDIAEGYSVSREKKESFPLTVTSAQKNPTAFYLCASSAQKGEDYEQYFGPGTRLTVT.

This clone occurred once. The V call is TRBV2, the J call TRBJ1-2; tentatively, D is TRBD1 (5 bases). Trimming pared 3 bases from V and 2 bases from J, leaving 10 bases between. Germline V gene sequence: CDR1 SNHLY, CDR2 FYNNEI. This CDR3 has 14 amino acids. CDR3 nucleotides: TGTGCCAGCAGTGAGATGAAGGGGAACTATGGCTACACCTTC. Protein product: CASSEMKGNYGYTF. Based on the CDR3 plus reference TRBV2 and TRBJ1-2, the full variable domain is EPEVTQTPSHQVTQMGQEVILRCVPISNHLYFYWYRQILGQKVEFLVSFYNNEISEKSEIFDDQFSVERPDGSNFTLKIRSTKLEDSAMYFCASSEMKGNYGYTFGSGTRLTVV.

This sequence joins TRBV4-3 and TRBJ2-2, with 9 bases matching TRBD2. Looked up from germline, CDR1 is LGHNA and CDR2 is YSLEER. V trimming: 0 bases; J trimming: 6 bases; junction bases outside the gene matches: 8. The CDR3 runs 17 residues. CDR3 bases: TGCGCCAGCAGCCAAGATCTTGCTGCGGGGGGGCCCGGGGAGCTGTTTTTT. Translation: CASSQDLAAGGPGELFF.

The CDR3 loop is CASSEESSSYNEQFF. DNA for the CDR3: TGTGCCAGCAGTGAAGAGTCAAGCTCCTACAATGAGCAGTTCTTC. This chain joins TRBV6-1 and TRBJ2-1, with D unclear. The ends were cut back, 1 base at V and 0 bases at J, with 7 bases in the middle. The CDR3 is 15 residues long. Looked up from germline, CDR1 is MNHNS and CDR2 is SASEGT.

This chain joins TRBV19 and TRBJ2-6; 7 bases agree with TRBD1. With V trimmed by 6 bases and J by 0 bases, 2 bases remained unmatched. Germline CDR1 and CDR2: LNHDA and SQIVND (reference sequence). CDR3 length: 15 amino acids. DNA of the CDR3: TGTGCCAGTAGGCACAGGGGCTCTGGGGCCAACGTCCTGACTTTC. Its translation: CASRHRGSGANVLTF.

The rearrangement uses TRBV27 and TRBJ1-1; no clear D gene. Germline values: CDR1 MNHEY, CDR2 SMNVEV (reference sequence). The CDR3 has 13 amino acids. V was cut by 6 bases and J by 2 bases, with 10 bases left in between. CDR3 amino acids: CASRTTVNTEAFF. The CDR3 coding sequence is TGTGCCAGCAGGACCACAGTTAACACTGAAGCTTTCTTT.

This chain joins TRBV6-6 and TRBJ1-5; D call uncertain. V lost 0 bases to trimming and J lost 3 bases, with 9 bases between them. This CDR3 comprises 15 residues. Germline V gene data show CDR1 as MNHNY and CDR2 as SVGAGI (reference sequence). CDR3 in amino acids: CASSYSWRVNQPQHF. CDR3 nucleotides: TGTGCCAGCAGTTACTCGTGGAGGGTCAATCAGCCCCAGCATTTT.

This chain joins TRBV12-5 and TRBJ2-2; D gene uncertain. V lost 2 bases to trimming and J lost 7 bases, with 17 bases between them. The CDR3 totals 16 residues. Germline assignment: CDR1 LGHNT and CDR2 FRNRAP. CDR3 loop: CASGLSALGRVGELFF. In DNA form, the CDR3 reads TGTGCTAGTGGTTTGTCCGCCCTAGGTAGAGTCGGGGAGCTGTTTTTT.

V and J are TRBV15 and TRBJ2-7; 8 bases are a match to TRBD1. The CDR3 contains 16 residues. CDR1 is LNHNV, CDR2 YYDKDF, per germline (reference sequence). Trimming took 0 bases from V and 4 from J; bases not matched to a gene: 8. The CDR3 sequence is CATSRDIGQGFYEQYF. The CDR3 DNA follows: TGTGCCACCAGCAGAGATATAGGACAGGGCTTTTACGAGCAGTACTTC.

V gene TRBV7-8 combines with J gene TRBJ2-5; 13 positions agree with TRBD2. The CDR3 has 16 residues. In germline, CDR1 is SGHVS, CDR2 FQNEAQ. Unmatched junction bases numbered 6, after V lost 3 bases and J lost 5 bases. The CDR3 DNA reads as TGTGCCAGCAGCTTCGGACTAGCGGGGGCCCAGGAGACCCAGTACTTC. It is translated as CASSFGLAGAQETQYF.

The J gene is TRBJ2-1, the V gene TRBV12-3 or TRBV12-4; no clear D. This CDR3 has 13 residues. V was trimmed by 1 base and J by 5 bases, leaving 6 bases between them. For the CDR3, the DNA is TGTGCCAGCAGTTTAGGGGCGGACAATGAGCAGTTCTTC. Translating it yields CASSLGADNEQFF.

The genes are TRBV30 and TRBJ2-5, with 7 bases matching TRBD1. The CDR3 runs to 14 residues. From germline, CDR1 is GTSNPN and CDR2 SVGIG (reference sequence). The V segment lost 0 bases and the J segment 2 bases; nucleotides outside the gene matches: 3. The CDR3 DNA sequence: TGTGCCTGGAGTGTAAGGGGACAGCAAGAGACCCAGTACTTC. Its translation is CAWSVRGQQETQYF.

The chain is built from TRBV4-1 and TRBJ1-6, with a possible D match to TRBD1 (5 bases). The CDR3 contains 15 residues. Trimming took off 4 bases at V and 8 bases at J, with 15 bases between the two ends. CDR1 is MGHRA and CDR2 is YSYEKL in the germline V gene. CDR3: CASSLGPGEDSPLHF. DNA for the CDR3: TGCGCCAGCAGCCTGGGGCCTGGTGAGGATTCACCCCTCCACTTT.

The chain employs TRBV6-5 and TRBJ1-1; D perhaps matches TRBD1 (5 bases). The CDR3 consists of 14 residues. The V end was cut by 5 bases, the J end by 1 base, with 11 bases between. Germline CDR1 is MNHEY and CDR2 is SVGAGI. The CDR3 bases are TGTGCCAGCAGTAGGGGTGGGGGGAACACTGAAGCTTTCTTT. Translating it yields CASSRGGGNTEAFF.

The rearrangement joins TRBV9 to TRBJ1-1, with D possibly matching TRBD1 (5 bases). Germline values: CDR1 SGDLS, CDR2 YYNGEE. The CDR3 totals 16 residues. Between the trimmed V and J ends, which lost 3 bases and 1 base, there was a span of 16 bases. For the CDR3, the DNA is TGTGCCAGCAGCGGGCCCGAGGGACCCTGGAACACTGAAGCTTTCTTT. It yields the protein CASSGPEGPWNTEAFF.

CDR3: CASSYRLAGGDTQYF. DNA of the CDR3: TGTGCCAGCAGTTACCGACTAGCGGGGGGAGATACGCAGTATTTT. The genes are TRBV6-5 and TRBJ2-3; TRBD2 matches 13 bases. The CDR3 consists of 15 residues. Germline V lookup: CDR1 MNHEY, CDR2 SVGAGI. J was trimmed by 5 bases and V by 2 bases; bases with no gene match: 1.

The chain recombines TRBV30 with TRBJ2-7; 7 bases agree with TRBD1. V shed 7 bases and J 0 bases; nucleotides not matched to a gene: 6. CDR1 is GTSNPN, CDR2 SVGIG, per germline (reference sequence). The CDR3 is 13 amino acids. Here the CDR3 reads CAFFRDSSYEQYF. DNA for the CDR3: TGTGCCTTTTTTCGGGACAGCTCCTACGAGCAGTACTTC.

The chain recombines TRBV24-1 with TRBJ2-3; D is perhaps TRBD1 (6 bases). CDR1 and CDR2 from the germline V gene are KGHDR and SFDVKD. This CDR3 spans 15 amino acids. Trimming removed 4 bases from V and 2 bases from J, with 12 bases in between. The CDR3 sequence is CATSEGTLDTDTQYF. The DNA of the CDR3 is TGTGCCACCAGTGAAGGGACACTCGACACAGATACGCAGTATTTT.

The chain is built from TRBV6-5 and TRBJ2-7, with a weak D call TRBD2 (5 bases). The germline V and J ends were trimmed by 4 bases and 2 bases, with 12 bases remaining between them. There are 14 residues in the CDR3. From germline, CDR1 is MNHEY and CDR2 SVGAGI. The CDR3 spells CASSSPRVTYEQYF. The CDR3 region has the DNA TGTGCCAGCAGTTCCCCGCGGGTTACCTACGAGCAGTACTTC.

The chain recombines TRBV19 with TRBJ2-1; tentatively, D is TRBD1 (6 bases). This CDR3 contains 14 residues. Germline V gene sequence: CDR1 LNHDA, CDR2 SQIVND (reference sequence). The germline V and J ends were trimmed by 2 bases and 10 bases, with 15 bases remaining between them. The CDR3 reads CASSIRPLGTEQFF. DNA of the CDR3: TGTGCCAGTAGTATAAGACCTTTAGGGACAGAGCAGTTCTTC.

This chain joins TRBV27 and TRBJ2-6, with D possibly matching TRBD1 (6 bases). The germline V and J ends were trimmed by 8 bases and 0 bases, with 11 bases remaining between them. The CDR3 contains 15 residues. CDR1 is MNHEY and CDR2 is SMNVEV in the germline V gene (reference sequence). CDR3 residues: CASGGQTSGANVLTF. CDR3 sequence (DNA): TGTGCCAGCGGGGGACAAACCTCTGGGGCCAACGTCCTGACTTTC.